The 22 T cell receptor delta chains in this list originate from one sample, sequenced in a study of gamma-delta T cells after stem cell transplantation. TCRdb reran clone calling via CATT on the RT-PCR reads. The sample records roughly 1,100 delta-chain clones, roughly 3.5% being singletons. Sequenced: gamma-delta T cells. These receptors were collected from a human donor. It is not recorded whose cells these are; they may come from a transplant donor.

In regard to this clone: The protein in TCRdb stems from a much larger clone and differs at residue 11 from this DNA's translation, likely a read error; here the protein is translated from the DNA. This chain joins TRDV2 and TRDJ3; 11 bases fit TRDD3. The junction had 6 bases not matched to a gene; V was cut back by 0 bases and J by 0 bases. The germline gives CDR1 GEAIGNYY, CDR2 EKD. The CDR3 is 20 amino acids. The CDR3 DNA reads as TGTGCCTGTGACACCGTTCTGGGGGATACAATCTCCTGGGACACCCGACAGATGTTTTTC. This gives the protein CACDTVLGDTISWDTRQMFF.

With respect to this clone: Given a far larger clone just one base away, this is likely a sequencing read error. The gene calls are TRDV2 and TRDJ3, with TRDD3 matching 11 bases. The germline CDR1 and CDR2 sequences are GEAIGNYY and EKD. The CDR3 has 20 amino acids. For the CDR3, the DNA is TGTGCCTGTGACACCGTTCTGGGGGATACAAGCTCCTGGGGCACCCGACAGATGTTTTTC. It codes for CACDTVLGDTSSWGTRQMFF.

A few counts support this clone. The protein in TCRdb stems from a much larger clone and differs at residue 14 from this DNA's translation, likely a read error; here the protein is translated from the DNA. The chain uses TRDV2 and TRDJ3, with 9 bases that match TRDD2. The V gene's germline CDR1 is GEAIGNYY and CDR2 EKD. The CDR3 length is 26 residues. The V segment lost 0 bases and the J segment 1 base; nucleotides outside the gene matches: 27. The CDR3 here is CACDTVSLPTEERLEFRSWDTRQMFF. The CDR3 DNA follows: TGTGCCTGTGACACCGTAAGCCTTCCTACGGAAGAGAGGCTGGAGTTTAGGTCCTGGGACACCCGACAGATGTTTTTC.

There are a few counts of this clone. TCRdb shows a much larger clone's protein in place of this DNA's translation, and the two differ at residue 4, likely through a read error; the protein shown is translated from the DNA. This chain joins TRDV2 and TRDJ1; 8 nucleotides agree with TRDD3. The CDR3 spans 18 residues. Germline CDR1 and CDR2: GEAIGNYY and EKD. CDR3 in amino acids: CACGTVMGDVRDTDKLIF. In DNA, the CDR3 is TGTGCCTGTGGCACCGTGATGGGGGATGTTAGGGACACCGATAAACTCATCTTT.

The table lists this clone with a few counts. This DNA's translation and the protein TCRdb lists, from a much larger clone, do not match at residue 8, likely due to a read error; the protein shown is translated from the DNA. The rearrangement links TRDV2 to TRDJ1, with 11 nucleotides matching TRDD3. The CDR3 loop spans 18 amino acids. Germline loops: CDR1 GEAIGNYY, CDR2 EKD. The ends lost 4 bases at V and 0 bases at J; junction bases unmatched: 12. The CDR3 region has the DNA TGTGCCTGTGATCCGGTTAGAGTGGGGGATACGTACACCGATAAACTCATCTTT. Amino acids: CACDPVRVGDTYTDKLIF.

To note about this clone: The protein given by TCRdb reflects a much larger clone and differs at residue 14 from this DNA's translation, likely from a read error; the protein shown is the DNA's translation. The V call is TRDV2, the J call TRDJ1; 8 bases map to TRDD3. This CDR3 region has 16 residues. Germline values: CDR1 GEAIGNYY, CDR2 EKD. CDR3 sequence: CACEALGVEDTDKPIF. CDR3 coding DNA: TGTGCCTGTGAGGCACTGGGGGTGGAGGACACCGATAAACCCATCTTT.

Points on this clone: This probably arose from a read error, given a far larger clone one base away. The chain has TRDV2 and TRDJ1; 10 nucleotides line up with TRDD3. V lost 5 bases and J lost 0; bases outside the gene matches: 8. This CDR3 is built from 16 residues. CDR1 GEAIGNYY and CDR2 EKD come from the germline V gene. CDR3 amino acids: CACGTLGDIYTDKLIF. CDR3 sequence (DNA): TGTGCCTGTGGAACCCTGGGGGATATTTACACCGATAAACTCATCTTT.

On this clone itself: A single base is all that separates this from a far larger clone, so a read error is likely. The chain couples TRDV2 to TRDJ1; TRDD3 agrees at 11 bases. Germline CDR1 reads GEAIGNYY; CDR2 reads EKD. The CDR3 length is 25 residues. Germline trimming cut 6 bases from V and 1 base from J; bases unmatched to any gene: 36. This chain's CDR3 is CACSNLPLSTPPVLGDMGGTDKLIF. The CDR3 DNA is TGTGCCTGTTCCAACCTCCCCCTCTCGACCCCGCCCGTACTGGGGGATATGGGGGGCACCGATAAACTCATCTTT.

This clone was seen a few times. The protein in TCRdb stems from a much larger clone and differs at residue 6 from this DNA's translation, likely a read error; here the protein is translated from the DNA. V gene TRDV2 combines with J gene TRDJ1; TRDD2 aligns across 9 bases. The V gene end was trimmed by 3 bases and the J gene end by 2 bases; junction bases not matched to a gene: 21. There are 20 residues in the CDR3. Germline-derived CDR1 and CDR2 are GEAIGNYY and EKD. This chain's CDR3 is CACDPLEGLPTPGFTDKLIF. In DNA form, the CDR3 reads TGTGCCTGTGACCCGCTTGAAGGCCTTCCTACGCCGGGGTTTACCGATAAACTCATCTTT.

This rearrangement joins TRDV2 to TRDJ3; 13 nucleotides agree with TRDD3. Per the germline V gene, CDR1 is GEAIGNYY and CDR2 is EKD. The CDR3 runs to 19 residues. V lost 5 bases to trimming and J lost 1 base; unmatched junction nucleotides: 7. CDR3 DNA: TGTGCCTGTGTTCAACTGGGGGATACGGGGTCCTGGGACACCCGACAGATGTTTTTC. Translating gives CACVQLGDTGSWDTRQMFF.

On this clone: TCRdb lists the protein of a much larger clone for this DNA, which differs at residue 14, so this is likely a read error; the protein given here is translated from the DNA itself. The CDR3 nucleotides read TGTGCCTGTGACACCGCGGCTGGGGGCCCACCTTCCTGGTACACCCGACAGATGTTTTTC. This translates into CACDTAAGGPPSWYTRQMFF. The chain recombines TRDV2 with TRDJ3; D tentatively reads TRDD2 or TRDD3 (7 bases each). This CDR3 region has 20 residues. The germline CDR1 and CDR2 sequences are GEAIGNYY and EKD.

CDR3 residues: CACDTVGGYGSTDKLIF. The CDR3 region has the DNA TGTGCCTGTGACACGGTCGGGGGATACGGGTCCACCGATAAACTCATCTTT. The rearrangement links TRDV2 to TRDJ1; TRDD3 matches 10 bases. Looked up from germline, CDR1 is GEAIGNYY and CDR2 is EKD. V shed 1 base, J shed 1 base, and the junction held 8 bases outside the gene matches. This CDR3 is 17 amino acids long.

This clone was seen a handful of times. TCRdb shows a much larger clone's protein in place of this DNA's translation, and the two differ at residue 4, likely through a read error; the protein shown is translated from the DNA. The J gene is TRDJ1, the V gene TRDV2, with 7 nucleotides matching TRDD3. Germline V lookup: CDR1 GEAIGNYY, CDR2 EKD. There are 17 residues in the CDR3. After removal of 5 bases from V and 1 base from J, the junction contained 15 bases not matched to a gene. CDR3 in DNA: TGTGCCTGTGCCACTCTGGGGATAACAACGGGCACCGATAAACTCATCTTT. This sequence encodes CACATLGITTGTDKLIF.

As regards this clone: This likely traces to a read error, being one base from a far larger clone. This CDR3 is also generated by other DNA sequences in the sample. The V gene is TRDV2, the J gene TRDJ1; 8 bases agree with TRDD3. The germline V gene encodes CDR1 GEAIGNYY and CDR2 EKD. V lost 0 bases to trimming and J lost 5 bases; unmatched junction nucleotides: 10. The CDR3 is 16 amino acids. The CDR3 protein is CACDTVGDWENDKLIF. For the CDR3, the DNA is TGTGCCTGTGACACCGTGGGGGATTGGGAAAATGATAAACTCATCTTT.

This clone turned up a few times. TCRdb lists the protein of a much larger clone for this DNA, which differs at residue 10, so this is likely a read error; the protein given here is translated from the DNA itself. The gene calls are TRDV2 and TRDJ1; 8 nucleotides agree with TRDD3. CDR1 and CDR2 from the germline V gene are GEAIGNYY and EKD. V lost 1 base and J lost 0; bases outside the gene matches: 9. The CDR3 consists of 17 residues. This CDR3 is CACDTVLGAPYTDKLIF. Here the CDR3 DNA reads TGTGCCTGTGACACAGTACTGGGGGCTCCCTACACCGATAAACTCATCTTT.

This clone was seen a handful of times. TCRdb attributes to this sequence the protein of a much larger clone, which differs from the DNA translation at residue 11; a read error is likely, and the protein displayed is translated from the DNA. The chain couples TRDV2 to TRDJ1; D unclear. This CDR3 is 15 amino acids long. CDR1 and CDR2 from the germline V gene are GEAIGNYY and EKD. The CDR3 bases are TGTGCCTGTGACCCTATTGGCAGCTACACCAATAAACTCATCTTT. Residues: CACDPIGSYTNKLIF.

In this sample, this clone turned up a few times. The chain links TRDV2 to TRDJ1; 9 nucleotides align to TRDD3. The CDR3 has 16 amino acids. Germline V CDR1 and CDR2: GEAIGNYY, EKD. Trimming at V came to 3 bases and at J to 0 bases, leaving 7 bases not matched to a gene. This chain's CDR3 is CACDSMGDIYTDKLIF. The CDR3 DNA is TGTGCCTGTGACTCGATGGGGGATATTTACACCGATAAACTCATCTTT.

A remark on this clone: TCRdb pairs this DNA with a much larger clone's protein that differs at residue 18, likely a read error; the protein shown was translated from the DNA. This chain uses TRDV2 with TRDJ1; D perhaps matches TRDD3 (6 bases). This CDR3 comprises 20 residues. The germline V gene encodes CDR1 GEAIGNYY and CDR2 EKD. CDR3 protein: CACDTIVPESSGEFTDKIIF. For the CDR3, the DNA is TGTGCCTGTGACACAATCGTCCCAGAAAGTTCGGGGGAATTTACCGATAAAATCATCTTT.

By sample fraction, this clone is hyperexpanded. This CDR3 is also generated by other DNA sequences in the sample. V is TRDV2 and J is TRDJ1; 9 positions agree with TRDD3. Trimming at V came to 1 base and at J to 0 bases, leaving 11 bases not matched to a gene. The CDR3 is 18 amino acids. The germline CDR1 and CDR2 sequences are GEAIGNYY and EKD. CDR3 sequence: CACDTVYTGGDYTDKLIF. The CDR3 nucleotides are TGTGCCTGTGACACTGTCTATACTGGGGGAGATTACACCGATAAACTCATCTTT.

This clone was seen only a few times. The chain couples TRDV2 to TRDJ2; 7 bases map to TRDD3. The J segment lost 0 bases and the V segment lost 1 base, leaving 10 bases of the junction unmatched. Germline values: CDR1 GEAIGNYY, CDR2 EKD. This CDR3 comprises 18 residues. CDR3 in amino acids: CACDTLGATPSLTAQLFF. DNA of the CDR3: TGTGCCTGTGACACTCTGGGGGCCACCCCCTCTTTGACAGCACAACTCTTCTTT.

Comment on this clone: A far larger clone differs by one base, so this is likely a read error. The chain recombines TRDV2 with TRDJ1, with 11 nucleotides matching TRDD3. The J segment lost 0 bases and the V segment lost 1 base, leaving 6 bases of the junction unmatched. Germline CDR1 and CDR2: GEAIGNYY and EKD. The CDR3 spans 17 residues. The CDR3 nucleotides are TGTGCCTGTGACACGGTACTGGGGGATATTTACACCGATAAACTCATCTTT. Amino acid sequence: CACDTVLGDIYTDKLIF.

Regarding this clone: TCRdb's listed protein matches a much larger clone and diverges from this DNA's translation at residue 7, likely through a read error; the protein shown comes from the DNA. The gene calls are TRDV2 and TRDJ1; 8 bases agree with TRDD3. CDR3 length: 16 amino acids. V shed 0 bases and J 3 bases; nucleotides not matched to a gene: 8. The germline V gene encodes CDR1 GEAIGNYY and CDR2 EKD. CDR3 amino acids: CACDTVRDTLPDKLIF. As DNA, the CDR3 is TGTGCCTGTGACACCGTGAGGGATACGCTTCCCGATAAACTCATCTTT.